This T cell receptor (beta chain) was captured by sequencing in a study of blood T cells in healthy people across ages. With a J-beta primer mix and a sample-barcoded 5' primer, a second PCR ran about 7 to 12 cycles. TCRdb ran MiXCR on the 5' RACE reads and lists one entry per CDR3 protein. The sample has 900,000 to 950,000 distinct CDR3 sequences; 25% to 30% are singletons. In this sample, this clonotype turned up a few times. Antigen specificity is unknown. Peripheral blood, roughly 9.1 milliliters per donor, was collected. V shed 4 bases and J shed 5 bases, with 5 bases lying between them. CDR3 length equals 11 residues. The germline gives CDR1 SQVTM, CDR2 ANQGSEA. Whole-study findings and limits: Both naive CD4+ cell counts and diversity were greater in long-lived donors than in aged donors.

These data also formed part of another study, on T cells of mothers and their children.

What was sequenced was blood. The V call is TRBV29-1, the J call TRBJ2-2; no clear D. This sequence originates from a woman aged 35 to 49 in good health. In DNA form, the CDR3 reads TGCAGCGTTGTCAGGACCGGGGAGCTGTTTTTT. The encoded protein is CSVVRTGELFF.